This T cell receptor (beta chain) was captured in a study of molecular identifiers for immune sequencing clone quantification. Study results and limitations: Clones above 20 RNA copies contained over 97% of effector molecules but under 1% of naive ones. Spike-in Jurkat TCR RNA from a single cell reportedly registered among about 1 million naive cells.

TCRdb passed the PCR reads through MiXCR, listing each CDR3 protein once. The sample lists tens of thousands of distinct CDR3 sequences; under 20% were seen once. This clonotype has ten or more counts. Its antigen is not identified. Germline values: CDR1 DFQATT, CDR2 SNEGSKA (reference sequence). V lost 3 bases to trimming and J lost 6 bases, with 14 bases between them. This CDR3 comprises 13 residues. The rearrangement joins TRBV20-1 to TRBJ1-1, with D tentatively TRBD1 (6 bases). Specimen: naive CD8+ T cells from blood, with Jurkat cell RNA spiked in. Subset indicated: FACS-sorted CD8+CD4-CCR7+CD45RA+ naive T cells. The TCR sequence derives from a human donor in good health. Some libraries in this study had Jurkat cell RNA spiked in. The CDR3 region is CSASGQGIAEAFF. CDR3 sequence (DNA): TGCAGTGCTAGTGGGCAGGGGATCGCTGAAGCTTTCTTT.